The sample holds a few counts of the clone carrying this TCR beta chain. Amplification by 5'RACE using constant-segment primers produced TCR alpha and TCR beta cDNA libraries that carried sample barcodes and UMIs. TCRdb independently ran MiXCR on the 5' RACE reads; one entry per CDR3 protein. This table has roughly 550,000 distinct CDR3 sequences, about a fifth appearing once. This sample was taken from a study of T-cell memory formation after mild COVID-19. Sequences were obtained from PBMCs or a T cell subset sorted from them (not recorded which). The TCR originated in an adult woman who had mild COVID-19 (a few samples of this study predate the infection). Cell type and time point are not known.

The CDR3 protein is CSAGARGFNEKLFF. The CDR3 bases are TGCAGTGCGGGTGCACGTGGCTTTAATGAAAAACTGTTTTTT. This sequence joins TRBV20-1 and TRBJ1-4; D call uncertain. The germline gives CDR1 DFQATT, CDR2 SNEGSKA (reference sequence). The CDR3 runs to 14 residues. The V end lost 6 bases, the J end lost 4 bases, and 15 bases lay between the germline ends.